This T cell receptor beta chain is drawn from a study of T cells after yellow fever vaccination. Study results and limitations: Just a small share of clonotypes turned up in the CD4 compartment as well as the CD8 compartment.

Regarding this clonotype: Its antigen is still unknown.

Germline trimming cut 3 bases from V and 5 bases from J; bases unmatched to any gene: 7. This CDR3 spans 16 amino acids. Germline V gene lookup returns CDR1 SGHTA and CDR2 FQGNSA. TCRdb re-analysed the 5' RACE reads in MiXCR, keeping a single row per CDR3 protein. The sample holds 120,000 or so distinct CDR3 sequences, around 15% seen once. This rearrangement joins TRBV7-2 to TRBJ2-2, with 9 bases fitting TRBD1. Material: CD8+ T cells sorted from PBMCs, obtained 5 days after the yellow fever booster vaccination. The clonotype comes from a man aged 18 to 30 who received the YFV17D yellow fever vaccine. Written as DNA, the CDR3 is TGTGCCAGCAGCTTCCGGGACAGGGAGGTTACCGGGGAGCTGTTTTTT. Its protein product is CASSFRDREVTGELFF.